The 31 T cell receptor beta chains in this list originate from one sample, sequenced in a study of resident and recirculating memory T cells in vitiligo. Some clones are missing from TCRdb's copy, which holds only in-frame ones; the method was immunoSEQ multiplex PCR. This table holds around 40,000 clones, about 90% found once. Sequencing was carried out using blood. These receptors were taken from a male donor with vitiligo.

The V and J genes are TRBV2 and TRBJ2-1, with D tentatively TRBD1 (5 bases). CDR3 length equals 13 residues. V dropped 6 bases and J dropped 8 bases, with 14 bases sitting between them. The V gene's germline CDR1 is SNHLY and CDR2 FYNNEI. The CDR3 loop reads CASREQGFDEQFF. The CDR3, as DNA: TGTGCCAGCAGAGAGCAGGGTTTCGATGAGCAGTTCTTC.

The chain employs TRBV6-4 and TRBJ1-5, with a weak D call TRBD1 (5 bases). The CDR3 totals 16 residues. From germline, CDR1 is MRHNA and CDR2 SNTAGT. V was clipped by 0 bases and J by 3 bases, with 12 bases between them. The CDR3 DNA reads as TGTGCCAGCAGTGACTCGGGCAGGGAGGACAATCAGCCCCAGCATTTT. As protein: CASSDSGREDNQPQHF.

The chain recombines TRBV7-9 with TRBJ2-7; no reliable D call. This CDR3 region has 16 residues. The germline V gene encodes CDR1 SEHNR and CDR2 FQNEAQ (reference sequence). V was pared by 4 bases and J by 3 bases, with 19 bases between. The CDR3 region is CASSSHHSKESYEQYF. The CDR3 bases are TGTGCCAGCAGCTCGCACCATTCAAAGGAGAGCTACGAGCAGTACTTC.

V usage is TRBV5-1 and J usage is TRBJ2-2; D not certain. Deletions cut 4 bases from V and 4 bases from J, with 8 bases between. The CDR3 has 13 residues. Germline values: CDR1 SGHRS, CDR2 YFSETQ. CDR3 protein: CASSRDSTGELFF. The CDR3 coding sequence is TGCGCCAGCAGCCGCGACTCCACCGGGGAGCTGTTTTTT.

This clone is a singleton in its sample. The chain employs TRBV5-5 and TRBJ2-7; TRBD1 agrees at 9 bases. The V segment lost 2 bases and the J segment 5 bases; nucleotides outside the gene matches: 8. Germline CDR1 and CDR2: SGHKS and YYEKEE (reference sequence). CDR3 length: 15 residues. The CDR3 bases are TGTGCCAGCAGCTTCAGTTGGGACAGGGAAGACGAGCAGTACTTC. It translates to CASSFSWDREDEQYF.

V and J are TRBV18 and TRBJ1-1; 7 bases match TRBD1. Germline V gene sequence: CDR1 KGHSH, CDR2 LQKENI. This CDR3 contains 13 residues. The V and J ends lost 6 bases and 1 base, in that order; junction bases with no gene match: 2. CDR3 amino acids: CASSRDRNTEAFF. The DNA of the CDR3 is TGTGCCAGCTCCCGGGACAGGAACACTGAAGCTTTCTTT.

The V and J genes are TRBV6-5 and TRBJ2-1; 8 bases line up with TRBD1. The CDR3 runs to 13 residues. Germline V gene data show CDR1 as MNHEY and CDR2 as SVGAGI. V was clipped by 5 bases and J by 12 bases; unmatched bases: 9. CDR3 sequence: CASSGDRKVLQFF. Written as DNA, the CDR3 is TGTGCCAGCAGTGGGGACAGGAAAGTTTTGCAGTTCTTC.

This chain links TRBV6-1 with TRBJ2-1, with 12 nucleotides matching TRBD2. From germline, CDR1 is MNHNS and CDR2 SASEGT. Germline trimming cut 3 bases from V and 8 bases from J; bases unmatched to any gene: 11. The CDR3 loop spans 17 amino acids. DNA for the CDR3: TGTGCCAGCAGTGAGCATCCGGCGACTAGCGGGGGAGATGAGCAGTTCTTC. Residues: CASSEHPATSGGDEQFF.

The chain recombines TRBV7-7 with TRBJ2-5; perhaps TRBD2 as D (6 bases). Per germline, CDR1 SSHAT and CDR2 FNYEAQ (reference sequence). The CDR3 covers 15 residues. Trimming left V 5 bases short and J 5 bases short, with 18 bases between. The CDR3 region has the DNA TGTGCCAGCAGCCCACGACTCACTCGGGGGGAGACCCAGTACTTC. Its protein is CASSPRLTRGETQYF. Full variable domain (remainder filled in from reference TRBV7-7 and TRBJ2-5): GAGVSQSPRYKVTKRGQDVTLRCDPISSHATLYWYQQALGQGPEFLTYFNYEAQPDKSGLPSDRFSAERPEGSISTLTIQRTEQRDSAMYRCASSPRLTRGETQYFGPGTRLLVL.

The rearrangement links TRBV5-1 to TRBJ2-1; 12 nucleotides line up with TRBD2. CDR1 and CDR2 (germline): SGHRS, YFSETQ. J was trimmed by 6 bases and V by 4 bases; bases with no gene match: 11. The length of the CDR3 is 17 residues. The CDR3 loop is CASSLPNLAGGRNEQFF. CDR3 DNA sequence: TGCGCCAGCAGCCTACCCAACCTAGCGGGGGGGCGCAATGAGCAGTTCTTC.

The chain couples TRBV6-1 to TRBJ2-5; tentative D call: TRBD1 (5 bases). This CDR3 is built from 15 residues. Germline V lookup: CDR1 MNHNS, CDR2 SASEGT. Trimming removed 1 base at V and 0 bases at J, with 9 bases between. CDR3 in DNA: TGTGCCAGCAGTGAAGACGGACATGACCAAGAGACCCAGTACTTC. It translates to CASSEDGHDQETQYF.

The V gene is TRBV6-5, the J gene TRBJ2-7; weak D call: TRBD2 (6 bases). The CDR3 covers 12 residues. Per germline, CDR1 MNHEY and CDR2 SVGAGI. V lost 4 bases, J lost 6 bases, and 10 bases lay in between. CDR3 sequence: CASSSGLLEQYF. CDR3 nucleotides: TGTGCCAGCAGTTCGGGACTCCTCGAGCAGTACTTC.

The CDR3 DNA sequence: TGCGCCAGCAGCCGGACAGGCGGTGGGAGGTCCGGTTGGAGTCTAGGAGCTTTCTTT. Amino acids: CASSRTGGGRSGWSLGAFF. The chain uses TRBV5-1 and TRBJ1-1; 7 bases agree with TRBD1. The trim removed 4 bases at V and 10 bases at J, leaving 28 bases unmatched. The CDR3 totals 19 residues. In germline, CDR1 is SGHRS, CDR2 YFSETQ.

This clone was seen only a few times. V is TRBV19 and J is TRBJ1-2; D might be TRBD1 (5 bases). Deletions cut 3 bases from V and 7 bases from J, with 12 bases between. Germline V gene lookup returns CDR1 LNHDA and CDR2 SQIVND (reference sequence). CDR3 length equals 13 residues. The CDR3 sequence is CASSILGDVGYTF. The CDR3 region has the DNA TGTGCCAGTAGTATCTTAGGGGATGTTGGCTACACCTTC.

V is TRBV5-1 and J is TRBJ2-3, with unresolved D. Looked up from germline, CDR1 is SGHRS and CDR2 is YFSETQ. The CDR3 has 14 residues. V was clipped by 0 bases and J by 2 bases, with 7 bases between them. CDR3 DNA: TGCGCCAGCAGCTTGGCACAGACCACAGATACGCAGTATTTT. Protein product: CASSLAQTTDTQYF. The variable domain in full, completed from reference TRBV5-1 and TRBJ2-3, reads KAGVTQTPRYLIKTRGQQVTLSCSPISGHRSVSWYQQTPGQGLQFLFEYFSETQRNKGNFPGRFSGRQFSNSRSEMNVSTLELGDSALYLCASSLAQTTDTQYFGPGTRLTVL.

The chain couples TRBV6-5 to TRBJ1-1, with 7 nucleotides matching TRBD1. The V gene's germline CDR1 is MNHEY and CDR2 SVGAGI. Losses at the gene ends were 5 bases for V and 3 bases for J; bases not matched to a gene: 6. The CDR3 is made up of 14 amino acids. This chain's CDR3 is CASSRVGGYTEAFF. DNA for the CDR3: TGTGCCAGCAGTCGGGTAGGGGGCTACACTGAAGCTTTCTTT.

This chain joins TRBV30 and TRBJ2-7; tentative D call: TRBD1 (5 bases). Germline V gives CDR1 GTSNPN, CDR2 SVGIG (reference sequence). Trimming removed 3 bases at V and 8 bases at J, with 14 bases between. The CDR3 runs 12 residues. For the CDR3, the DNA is TGTGCCTGGAGAGACACGACAGTAAAGCAGTACTTC. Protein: CAWRDTTVKQYF.

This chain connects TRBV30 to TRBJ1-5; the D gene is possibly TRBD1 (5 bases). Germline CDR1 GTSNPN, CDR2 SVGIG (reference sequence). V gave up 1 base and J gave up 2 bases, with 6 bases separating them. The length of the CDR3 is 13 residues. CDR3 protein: CAWSEQGNQPQHF. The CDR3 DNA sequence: TGTGCCTGGAGTGAACAGGGCAATCAGCCCCAGCATTTT. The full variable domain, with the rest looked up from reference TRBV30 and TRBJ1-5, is SQTIHQWPATLVQPVGSPLSLECTVEGTSNPNLYWYRQAAGRGLQLLFYSVGIGQISSEVPQNLSASRPQDRQFILSSKKLLLSDSGFYLCAWSEQGNQPQHFGDGTRLSIL.

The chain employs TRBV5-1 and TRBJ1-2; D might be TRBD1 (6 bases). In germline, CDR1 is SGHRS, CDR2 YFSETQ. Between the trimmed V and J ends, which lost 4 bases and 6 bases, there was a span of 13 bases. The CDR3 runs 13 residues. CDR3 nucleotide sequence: TGCGCCAGCAGCCCCCGGGACAACGATGGCTACACCTTC. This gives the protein CASSPRDNDGYTF.

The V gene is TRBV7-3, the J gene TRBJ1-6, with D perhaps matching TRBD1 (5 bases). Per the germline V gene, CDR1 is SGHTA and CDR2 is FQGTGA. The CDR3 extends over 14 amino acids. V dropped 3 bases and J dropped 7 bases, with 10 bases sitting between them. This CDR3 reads CASSLQGGNSPLHF. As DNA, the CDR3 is TGTGCCAGCAGCTTGCAGGGAGGGAATTCACCCCTCCACTTT.

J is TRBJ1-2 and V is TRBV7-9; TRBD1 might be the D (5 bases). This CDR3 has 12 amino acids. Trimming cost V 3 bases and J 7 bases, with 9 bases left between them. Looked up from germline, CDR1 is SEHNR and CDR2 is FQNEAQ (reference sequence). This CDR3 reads CASSFRETGYTF. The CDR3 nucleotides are TGTGCCAGCAGCTTCAGGGAAACTGGCTACACCTTC. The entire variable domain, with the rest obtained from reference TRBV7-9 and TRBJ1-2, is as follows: DTGVSQNPRHKITKRGQNVTFRCDPISEHNRLYWYRQTLGQGPEFLTYFQNEAQLEKSRLLSDRFSAERPKGSFSTLEIQRTEQGDSAMYLCASSFRETGYTFGSGTRLTVV.

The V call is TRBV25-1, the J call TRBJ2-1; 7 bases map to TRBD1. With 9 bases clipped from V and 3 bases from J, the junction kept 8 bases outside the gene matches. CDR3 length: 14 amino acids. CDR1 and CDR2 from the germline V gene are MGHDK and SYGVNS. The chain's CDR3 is CASSPTGNYNEQFF. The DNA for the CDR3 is TGTGCCAGTTCGCCGACAGGGAACTACAATGAGCAGTTCTTC.

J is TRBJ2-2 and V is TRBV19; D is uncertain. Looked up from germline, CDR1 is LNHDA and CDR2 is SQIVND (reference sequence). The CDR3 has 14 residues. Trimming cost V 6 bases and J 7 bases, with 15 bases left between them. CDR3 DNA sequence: TGTGCCAGTAGAAACACGGGTGTATACGGGGAGCTGTTTTTT. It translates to CASRNTGVYGELFF.

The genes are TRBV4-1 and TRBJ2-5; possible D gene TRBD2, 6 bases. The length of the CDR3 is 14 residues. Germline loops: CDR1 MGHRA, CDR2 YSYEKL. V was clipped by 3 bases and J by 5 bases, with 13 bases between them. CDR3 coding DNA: TGCGCCAGCAGCCATCAGGGAGGCAGGGAGACCCAGTACTTC. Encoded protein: CASSHQGGRETQYF.

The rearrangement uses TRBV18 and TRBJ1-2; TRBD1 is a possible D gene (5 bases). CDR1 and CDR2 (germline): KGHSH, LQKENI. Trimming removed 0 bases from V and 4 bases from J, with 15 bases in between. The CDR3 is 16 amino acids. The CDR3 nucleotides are TGTGCCAGCTCACCACCGGACATTCACTTGGGCTATGGCTACACCTTC. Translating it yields CASSPPDIHLGYGYTF.

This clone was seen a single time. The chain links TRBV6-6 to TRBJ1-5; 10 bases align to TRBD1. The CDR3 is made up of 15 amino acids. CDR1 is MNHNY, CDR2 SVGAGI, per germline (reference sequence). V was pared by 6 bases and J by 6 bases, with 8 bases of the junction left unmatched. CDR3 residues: CASSSRTGGGQPQHF. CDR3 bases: TGTGCCAGCAGCTCCCGGACAGGGGGAGGTCAGCCCCAGCATTTT.

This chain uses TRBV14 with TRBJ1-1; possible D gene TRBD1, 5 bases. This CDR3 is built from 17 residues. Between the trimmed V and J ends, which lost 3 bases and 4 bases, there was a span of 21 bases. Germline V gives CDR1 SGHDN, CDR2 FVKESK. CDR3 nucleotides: TGTGCCAGCAGCCAGGGAGGGGCCGCTACGTCATTCACTGAAGCTTTCTTT. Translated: CASSQGGAATSFTEAFF. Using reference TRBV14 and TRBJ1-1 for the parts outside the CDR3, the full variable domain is EAGVTQFPSHSVIEKGQTVTLRCDPISGHDNLYWYRRVMGKEIKFLLHFVKESKQDESGMPNNRFLAERTGGTYSTLKVQPAELEDSGVYFCASSQGGAATSFTEAFFGQGTRLTVV.

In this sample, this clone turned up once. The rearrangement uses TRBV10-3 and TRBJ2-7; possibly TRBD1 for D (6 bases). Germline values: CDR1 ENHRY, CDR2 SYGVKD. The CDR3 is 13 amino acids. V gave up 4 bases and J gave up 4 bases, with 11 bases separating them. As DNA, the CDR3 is TGTGCCATCAGTGGGGGGCTATCTTACGAGCAGTACTTC. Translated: CAISGGLSYEQYF.

The CDR3 reads CASSPWSLAFNEQFF. The CDR3 DNA is TGTGCCAGCAGTCCCTGGTCGTTGGCTTTCAATGAGCAGTTCTTC. The gene calls are TRBV14 and TRBJ2-1; D unclear. V was clipped by 6 bases and J by 6 bases, with 18 bases between them. This CDR3 is built from 15 residues. Per germline, CDR1 SGHDN and CDR2 FVKESK.

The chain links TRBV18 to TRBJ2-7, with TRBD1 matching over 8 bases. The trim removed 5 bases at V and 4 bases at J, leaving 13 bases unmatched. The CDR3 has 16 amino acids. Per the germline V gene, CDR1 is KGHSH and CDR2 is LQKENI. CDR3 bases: TGTGCCAGCTCAATATCATCTGGGACAGGTCCGTACGAGCAGTACTTC. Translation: CASSISSGTGPYEQYF.

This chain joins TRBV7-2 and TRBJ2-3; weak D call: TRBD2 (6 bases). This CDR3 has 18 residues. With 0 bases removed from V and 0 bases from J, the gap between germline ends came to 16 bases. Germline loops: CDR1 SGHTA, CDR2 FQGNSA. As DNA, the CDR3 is TGTGCCAGCAGCTTAGCCTCCTCTAGTGGGGGGAGCACAGATACGCAGTATTTT. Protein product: CASSLASSSGGSTDTQYF. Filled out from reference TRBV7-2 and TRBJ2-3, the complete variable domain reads GAGVSQSPSNKVTEKGKDVELRCDPISGHTALYWYRQSLGQGLEFLIYFQGNSAPDKSGLPSDRFSAERTGGSVSTLTIQRTQQEDSAVYLCASSLASSSGGSTDTQYFGPGTRLTVL.